The clone carrying this T cell receptor beta chain was recorded many times. V lost 6 bases to trimming and J lost 4 bases; unmatched junction nucleotides: 12. The CDR3 totals 17 residues. Germline CDR1 MNHNY, CDR2 SVGAGI (reference sequence). This sample is drawn from a study of tumor-infiltrating lymphocytes in primary liver carcinoma. Both RNA and DNA were isolated together from about 20-30 mg of bulk tissue that had not been sorted. Every single tumor sample held over 75% viable tumor cells. From about 0.45 ug total RNA, TCR beta cDNA was generated with a primer in the constant region. Three nested multiplex PCR rounds of slightly modified ARM-PCR generated TCR beta libraries. A C-beta reverse primer was combined with TRBV1-TRBV30 forward primers in the first two PCR rounds, and each round had 10 cycles. TCRdb reprocessed the multiplex PCR reads with MiXCR, giving one entry per CDR3 protein. The table includes approximately 92,000 distinct CDR3 sequences, more than 65% detected once.

Sample: liver tumor tissue from sampling region 5. Described subset: tumor region T5, tumor centre. This TCR was sampled from an older woman with primary liver carcinoma and hepatitis B virus infection. The V call is TRBV6-6, the J call TRBJ2-5; TRBD2 aligns across 12 bases. This chain's CDR3 is CASSNPRTSGTGETQYF. In DNA, the CDR3 is TGTGCCAGCAGCAACCCACGGACTAGCGGGACGGGAGAGACCCAGTACTTC.